The 27 T cell receptor beta chains below come from one sample, sequenced in a study of T cell responses to AZD1222 COVID-19 vaccine. Repertoires were generated with immunoSEQ multiplex PCR, while TCRdb's copy carries only in-frame clones and drops some. The sample has about 110,000 clones; over 75% are singletons. The material was peripheral blood, obtained on day 0 of AZD1222 vaccination. The receptors stem from an adult in good health.

This clone appeared once. This sequence joins TRBV9 and TRBJ1-2; 8 nucleotides align to TRBD1. J gave up 8 bases and V 0 bases, and 12 bases lay outside the gene matches. The germline V gene encodes CDR1 SGDLS and CDR2 YYNGEE. CDR3 length: 16 amino acids. CDR3 sequence reads: CASSVGPTGDSSGYTF. Here the CDR3 DNA reads TGTGCCAGCAGCGTAGGTCCGACAGGGGATTCGAGCGGCTACACCTTC. Variable domain in full (rest from reference TRBV9 and TRBJ1-2): DSGVTQTPKHLITATGQRVTLRCSPRSGDLSVYWYQQSLDQGLQFLIQYYNGEERAKGNILERFSAQQFPDLHSELNLSSLELGDSALYFCASSVGPTGDSSGYTFGSGTRLTVV.

J is TRBJ1-1 and V is TRBV6-5; TRBD1 matches at 12 bases. The CDR3 contains 16 residues. Germline V CDR1 and CDR2: MNHEY, SVGAGI. V lost 2 bases and J lost 11; bases outside the gene matches: 12. The CDR3 sequence is CASSYGPGQGARGAFF. The CDR3 nucleotides read TGTGCCAGCAGTTACGGACCGGGACAGGGGGCCAGGGGGGCTTTCTTT.

This rearrangement joins TRBV11-2 to TRBJ2-7; perhaps D is TRBD1 or TRBD2 (6 bases each). The CDR3 covers 15 residues. V dropped 2 bases and J dropped 4 bases, with 15 bases sitting between them. CDR1 and CDR2 from the germline V gene are SGHAT and FQNNGV. The CDR3 DNA reads as TGTGCCAGCAGCTTAAGCCCGGGGGCAAATTACGAGCAGTACGTC. It encodes CASSLSPGANYEQYV.

The chain couples TRBV19 to TRBJ2-2, with unresolved D. The V gene lost 7 bases and the J gene lost 4 bases, with 19 bases spanning the gap. The CDR3 runs to 16 residues. Germline assignment: CDR1 LNHDA and CDR2 SQIVND (reference sequence). The CDR3 sequence: CASTPSLQVLTGELFF. CDR3 coding DNA: TGTGCCAGTACCCCGAGCCTGCAGGTTCTCACCGGGGAGCTGTTTTTT.

This chain uses TRBV7-2 with TRBJ1-2, with TRBD1 as a possible D gene (5 bases). CDR1 SGHTA and CDR2 FQGNSA come from the germline V gene. CDR3 size: 13 residues. Trimming took 1 base from V and 6 from J, leaving 9 bases between them. The DNA for the CDR3 is TGTGCCAGCAGCTTAGGGGGAGGGGATGGCTACACCTTC. Translating it yields CASSLGGGDGYTF.

The chain employs TRBV24-1 and TRBJ1-2; TRBD1 matches at 10 bases. Per the germline V gene, CDR1 is KGHDR and CDR2 is SFDVKD. The CDR3 is made up of 16 amino acids. The V gene end was trimmed by 3 bases and the J gene end by 7 bases; junction bases not matched to a gene: 10. The CDR3 coding sequence is TGTGCCACCAGTGATGGGATCGACAGGGGGCCGGGTGGCTACACCTTC. Translated, it gives CATSDGIDRGPGGYTF.

As DNA, the CDR3 is TGTGCCATCGCCGGGGCCTACGAGCAGTACTTC. Encoded protein: CAIAGAYEQYF. V gene TRBV28 combines with J gene TRBJ2-7, with a weak D call TRBD2 (5 bases). V was clipped by 10 bases and J by 2 bases, with 9 bases between them. There are 11 residues in the CDR3. Germline-derived CDR1 and CDR2 are MDHEN and SYDVKM.

This clone was found once. The V and J genes are TRBV2 and TRBJ1-1; D remains unclear. Germline V lookup: CDR1 SNHLY, CDR2 FYNNEI. V lost 0 bases and J lost 9, with 8 bases in between. CDR3 length: 12 residues. The DNA of the CDR3 is TGTGCCAGCAGTGAAGCCTTGGTAAAAGCTTTCTTT. Its protein product is CASSEALVKAFF.

This clone occurred a few times. This chain joins TRBV5-1 and TRBJ2-1; D remains ambiguous. Looked up from germline, CDR1 is SGHRS and CDR2 is YFSETQ. The V end lost 1 base, the J end lost 5 bases, and 7 bases lay between the germline ends. The CDR3 has 13 residues. DNA for the CDR3: TGCGCCAGCAGCTTGAAAATTAACAATGAGCAGTTCTTC. Its protein is CASSLKINNEQFF.

V and J are TRBV10-3 and TRBJ2-7; no reliable D call. This CDR3 comprises 12 residues. The germline CDR1 and CDR2 sequences are ENHRY and SYGVKD. V lost 4 bases and J 3 bases, leaving 7 bases between the germline ends. The CDR3 coding sequence is TGTGCCATCAGTGTTGAGAGCTACGAGCAGTACTTC. This codes for CAISVESYEQYF.

The chain is built from TRBV5-6 and TRBJ1-3; possible D gene TRBD1, 5 bases. Germline lookup yields CDR1 SGHDT and CDR2 YYEEEE. The CDR3 spans 12 residues. Trimming pared 4 bases from V and 12 bases from J, leaving 14 bases between. The CDR3 loop reads CASSPTGGLIYF. CDR3 nucleotides: TGTGCCAGCAGCCCGACGGGGGGACTCATATATTTT.

Comments on this clone: Compared with germline, one end of the junction differs, possibly owing to a read error. The chain is built from TRBV4-1 and TRBJ2-7; tentative D call: TRBD1 (5 bases). CDR3 length equals 16 residues. Germline values: CDR1 MGHRA, CDR2 YSYEKL. In DNA form, the CDR3 reads TGCGCCAGCAGTCAAGGTGACAGAACGAGGTCCTACGAGCAGTACTTC. This gives the protein CASSQGDRTRSYEQYF.

The chain couples TRBV10-1 to TRBJ1-2; no firm D call. Germline CDR1 WNHNN, CDR2 SYGVQD (reference sequence). Trimming removed 3 bases from V and 6 bases from J, with 14 bases in between. CDR3 size: 14 residues. CDR3 in DNA: TGCGCCAGCAGTGATACAATTCAGACGGATGGCTACACCTTC. Translation gives CASSDTIQTDGYTF.

The chain recombines TRBV5-1 with TRBJ1-5; unclear D gene. The CDR3 spans 14 residues. V was pared by 0 bases and J by 3 bases, with 7 bases between. Germline CDR1 is SGHRS and CDR2 is YFSETQ. CDR3 residues: CASSLDDINQPQHF. The CDR3 nucleotides are TGCGCCAGCAGCTTGGACGACATCAATCAGCCCCAGCATTTT.

This chain links TRBV6-6 with TRBJ2-1; D is perhaps TRBD2 (7 bases). The germline V gene has CDR1 MNHNY and CDR2 SVGAGI (reference sequence). Trimming cost V 5 bases and J 9 bases, with 26 bases left between them. The CDR3 loop spans 17 amino acids. The CDR3 coding sequence is TGTGCCAGCAGTCCACTCGGCCCCCGGGGGGCCCCTTTTGAGCAGTTCTTC. The encoded protein is CASSPLGPRGAPFEQFF.

The J gene is TRBJ2-1, the V gene TRBV19, with D tentatively TRBD2 (6 bases). The CDR3 loop spans 13 amino acids. Trimming left V 5 bases short and J 9 bases short, with 14 bases between. Germline V gives CDR1 LNHDA, CDR2 SQIVND (reference sequence). The CDR3 coding sequence is TGTGCCAGTAGTTCGGGACTTTACGGTGAGCAGTTCTTC. Translated, it gives CASSSGLYGEQFF.

The chain links TRBV18 to TRBJ1-6; TRBD1 agrees at 8 bases. Germline loops: CDR1 KGHSH, CDR2 LQKENI. After removal of 3 bases from V and 6 bases from J, the junction contained 10 bases not matched to a gene. CDR3 length: 17 amino acids. CDR3 DNA: TGTGCCAGCTCACCCGTAGCCCAGGGGGCTGGTAATTCACCCCTCCACTTT. It translates to CASSPVAQGAGNSPLHF.

V and J are TRBV9 and TRBJ1-3, with 8 bases identical to TRBD1. Germline V gene lookup returns CDR1 SGDLS and CDR2 YYNGEE. This CDR3 comprises 16 residues. Germline trimming cut 0 bases from V and 2 bases from J; bases unmatched to any gene: 4. CDR3 sequence (DNA): TGTGCCAGCAGCGTAGATATCAGGGGGCCTGGAAACACCATATATTTT. Amino acid sequence: CASSVDIRGPGNTIYF.

This clone showed up just once. The chain carries TRBV7-9 and TRBJ1-2, with D tentatively TRBD1 (5 bases). Germline assignment: CDR1 SEHNR and CDR2 FQNEAQ (reference sequence). CDR3 length: 14 residues. Trimming removed 7 bases from V and 3 bases from J, with 15 bases in between. The CDR3 nucleotides are TGTGCCAGCACAAACGGGGGACGCGACTATGGCTACACCTTC. This gives the protein CASTNGGRDYGYTF.

The chain joins TRBV19 to TRBJ2-7, with 7 bases lining up with TRBD2. The length of the CDR3 is 15 residues. The germline V gene has CDR1 LNHDA and CDR2 SQIVND (reference sequence). Trimming at V came to 1 base and at J to 4 bases, leaving 7 bases not matched to a gene. CDR3 sequence (DNA): TGTGCCAGTAGTATAGGTGGGGGGGGTGAGTACGAGCAGTACTTC. Protein: CASSIGGGGEYEQYF.

This chain connects TRBV19 to TRBJ2-2; the match to TRBD2 covers 10 bases. The CDR3 has 17 residues. Looked up from germline, CDR1 is LNHDA and CDR2 is SQIVND (reference sequence). Losses at the gene ends were 7 bases for V and 6 bases for J; bases not matched to a gene: 14. CDR3 region: CASTRASGSSRAGELFF. CDR3 nucleotide sequence: TGTGCCAGTACAAGAGCTAGCGGGAGTTCGCGAGCCGGGGAGCTGTTTTTT.

This clone was seen just once. This chain links TRBV9 with TRBJ2-6; 10 bases are a match to TRBD1. Trimming took 2 bases from V and 4 from J; bases not matched to a gene: 3. CDR1 and CDR2 from the germline V gene are SGDLS and YYNGEE. This CDR3 contains 16 residues. The CDR3 sequence is CASSVGQGPGANVLTF. Written as DNA, the CDR3 is TGTGCCAGCAGCGTGGGACAGGGGCCCGGGGCCAACGTCCTGACTTTC.

V is TRBV5-6 and J is TRBJ1-2; 9 bases align to TRBD1. After removal of 4 bases from V and 2 bases from J, the junction contained 9 bases not matched to a gene. Germline V lookup: CDR1 SGHDT, CDR2 YYEEEE. The CDR3 consists of 16 residues. CDR3 nucleotides: TGTGCCAGCAGCCTACAGGGGGCCGAGCTAAACTATGGCTACACCTTC. The encoded protein is CASSLQGAELNYGYTF.

The chain joins TRBV6-1 to TRBJ1-2, with 7 bases matching TRBD1. CDR1 and CDR2 (germline): MNHNS, SASEGT. The CDR3 is 13 residues long. V shed 2 bases and J 8 bases; nucleotides not matched to a gene: 5. CDR3 DNA: TGTGCCAGCAGTGAAATCAGGGGGAGAGGCTACACCTTC. Translated: CASSEIRGRGYTF.

This chain links TRBV7-8 with TRBJ1-4; D may be TRBD1 (6 bases). CDR3 length: 15 amino acids. The ends were cut back, 5 bases at V and 0 bases at J, with 10 bases in the middle. Per the germline V gene, CDR1 is SGHVS and CDR2 is FQNEAQ. The CDR3 DNA is TGTGCCAGCAGCCCAAGACAGGCAACTAATGAAAAACTGTTTTTT. Translated: CASSPRQATNEKLFF.

The rearrangement joins TRBV27 to TRBJ2-2, with 11 nucleotides matching TRBD1. The V gene's germline CDR1 is MNHEY and CDR2 SMNVEV (reference sequence). V shed 3 bases and J 6 bases; nucleotides not matched to a gene: 3. The CDR3 loop spans 15 amino acids. The CDR3 DNA sequence: TGTGCCAGCAGTTTCCAGGGACAGGGGGCCGGGGAGCTGTTTTTT. Translating it yields CASSFQGQGAGELFF.

The chain carries TRBV4-1 and TRBJ1-1; TRBD1 is a possible D gene (6 bases). CDR3 length: 15 amino acids. Deletions cut 4 bases from V and 1 base from J, with 13 bases between. Germline-derived CDR1 and CDR2 are MGHRA and YSYEKL. The chain's CDR3 is CASSRAGQKNTEAFF. The CDR3 DNA sequence: TGCGCCAGCAGCCGGGCAGGACAGAAGAACACTGAAGCTTTCTTT.